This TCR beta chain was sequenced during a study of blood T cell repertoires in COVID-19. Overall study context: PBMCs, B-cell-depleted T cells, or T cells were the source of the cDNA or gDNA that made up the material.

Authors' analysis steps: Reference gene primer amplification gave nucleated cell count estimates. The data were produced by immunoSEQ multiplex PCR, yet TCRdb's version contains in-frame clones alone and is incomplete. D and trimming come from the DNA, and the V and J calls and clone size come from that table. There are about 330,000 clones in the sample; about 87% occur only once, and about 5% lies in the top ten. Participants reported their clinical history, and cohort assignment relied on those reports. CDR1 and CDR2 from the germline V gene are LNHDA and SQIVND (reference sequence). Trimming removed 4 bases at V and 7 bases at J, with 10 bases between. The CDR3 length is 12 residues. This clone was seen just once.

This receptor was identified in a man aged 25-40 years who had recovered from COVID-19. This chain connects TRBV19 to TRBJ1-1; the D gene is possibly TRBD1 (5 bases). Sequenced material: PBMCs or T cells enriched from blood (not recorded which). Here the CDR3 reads CASSSRAGEAFF. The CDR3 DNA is TGTGCCAGTAGTAGCAGGGCCGGTGAAGCTTTCTTT. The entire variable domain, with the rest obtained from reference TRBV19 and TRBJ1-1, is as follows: DGGITQSPKYLFRKEGQNVTLSCEQNLNHDAMYWYRQDPGQGLRLIYYSQIVNDFQKGDIAEGYSVSREKKESFPLTVTSAQKNPTAFYLCASSSRAGEAFFGQGTRLTVV.